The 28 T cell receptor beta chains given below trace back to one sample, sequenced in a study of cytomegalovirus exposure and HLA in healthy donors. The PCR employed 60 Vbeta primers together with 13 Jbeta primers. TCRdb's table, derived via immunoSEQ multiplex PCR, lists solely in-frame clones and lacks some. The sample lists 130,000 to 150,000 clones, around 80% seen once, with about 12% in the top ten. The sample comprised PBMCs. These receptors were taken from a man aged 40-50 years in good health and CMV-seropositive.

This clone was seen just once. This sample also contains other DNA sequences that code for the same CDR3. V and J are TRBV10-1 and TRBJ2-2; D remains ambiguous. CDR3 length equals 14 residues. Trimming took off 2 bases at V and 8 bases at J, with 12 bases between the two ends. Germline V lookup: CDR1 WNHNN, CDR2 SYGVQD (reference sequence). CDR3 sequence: CASSEGRWAGELFF. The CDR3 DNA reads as TGCGCCAGCAGTGAGGGCAGGTGGGCTGGGGAGCTGTTTTTT.

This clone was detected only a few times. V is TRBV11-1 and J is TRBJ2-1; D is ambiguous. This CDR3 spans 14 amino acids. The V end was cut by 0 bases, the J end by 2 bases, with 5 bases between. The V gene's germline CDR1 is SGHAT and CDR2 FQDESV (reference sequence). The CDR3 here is CASSLAATYNEQFF. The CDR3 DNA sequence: TGTGCCAGCAGCTTAGCGGCCACCTACAATGAGCAGTTCTTC.

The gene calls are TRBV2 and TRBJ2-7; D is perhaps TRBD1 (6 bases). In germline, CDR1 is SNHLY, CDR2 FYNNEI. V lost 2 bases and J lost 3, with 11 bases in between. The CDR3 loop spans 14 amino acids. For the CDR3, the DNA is TGTGCCAGCAGTGAAAACAGGGTAGGCTACGAGCAGTACTTC. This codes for CASSENRVGYEQYF.

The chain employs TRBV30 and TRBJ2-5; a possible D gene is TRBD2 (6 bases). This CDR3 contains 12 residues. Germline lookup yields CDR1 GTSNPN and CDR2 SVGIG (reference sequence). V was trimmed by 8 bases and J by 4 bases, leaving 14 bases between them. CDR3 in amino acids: CALSPGGETQYF. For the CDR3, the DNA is TGTGCCCTAAGCCCCGGGGGAGAGACCCAGTACTTC.

CDR3 coding DNA: TGTGCCAGCAGCTTTCAGGGGGCGCCTACCGGGGAGCTGTTTTTT. Translation: CASSFQGAPTGELFF. The chain recombines TRBV7-2 with TRBJ2-2; the match to TRBD1 covers 8 bases. The CDR3 loop spans 15 amino acids. Germline V lookup: CDR1 SGHTA, CDR2 FQGNSA. V trimming: 3 bases; J trimming: 5 bases; junction bases outside the gene matches: 5.

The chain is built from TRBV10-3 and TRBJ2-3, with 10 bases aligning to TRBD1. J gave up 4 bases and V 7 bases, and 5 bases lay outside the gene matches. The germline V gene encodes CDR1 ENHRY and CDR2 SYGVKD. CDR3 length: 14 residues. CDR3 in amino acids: CAIKGTGVPDTQYF. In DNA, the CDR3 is TGTGCCATCAAGGGGACAGGGGTTCCAGATACGCAGTATTTT.

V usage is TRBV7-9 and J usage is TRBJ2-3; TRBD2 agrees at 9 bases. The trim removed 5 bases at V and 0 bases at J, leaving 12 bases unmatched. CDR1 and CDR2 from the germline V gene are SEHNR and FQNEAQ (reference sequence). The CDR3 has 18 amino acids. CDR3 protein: CASSRHRGLALSTDTQYF. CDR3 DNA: TGTGCCAGCAGCCGACACCGCGGACTAGCGCTAAGCACAGATACGCAGTATTTT.

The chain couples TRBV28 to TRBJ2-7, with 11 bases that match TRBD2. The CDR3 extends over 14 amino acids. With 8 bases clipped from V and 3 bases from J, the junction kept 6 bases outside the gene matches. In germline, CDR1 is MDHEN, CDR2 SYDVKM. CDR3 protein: CASGGTSGYYEQYF. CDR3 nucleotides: TGTGCCAGCGGGGGGACTAGCGGATACTACGAGCAGTACTTC.

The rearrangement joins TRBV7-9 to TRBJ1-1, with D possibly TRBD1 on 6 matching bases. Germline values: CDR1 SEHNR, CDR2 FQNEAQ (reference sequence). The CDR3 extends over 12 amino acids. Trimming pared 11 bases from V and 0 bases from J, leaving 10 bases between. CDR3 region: CAARGLNTEAFF. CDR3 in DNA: TGTGCCGCCAGGGGACTGAACACTGAAGCTTTCTTT.

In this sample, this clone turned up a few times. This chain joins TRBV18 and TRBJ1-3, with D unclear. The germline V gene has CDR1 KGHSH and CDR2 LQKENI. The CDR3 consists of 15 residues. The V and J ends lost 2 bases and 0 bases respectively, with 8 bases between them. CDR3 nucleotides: TGTGCCAGCTCACCAGTAACGAGCTCTGGAAACACCATATATTTT. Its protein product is CASSPVTSSGNTIYF.

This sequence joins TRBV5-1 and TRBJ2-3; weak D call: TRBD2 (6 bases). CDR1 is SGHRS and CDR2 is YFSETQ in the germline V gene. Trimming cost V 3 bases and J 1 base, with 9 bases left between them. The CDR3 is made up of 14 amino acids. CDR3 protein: CASSSGGRTDTQYF. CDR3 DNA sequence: TGCGCCAGCAGCTCCGGAGGGCGCACAGATACGCAGTATTTT.

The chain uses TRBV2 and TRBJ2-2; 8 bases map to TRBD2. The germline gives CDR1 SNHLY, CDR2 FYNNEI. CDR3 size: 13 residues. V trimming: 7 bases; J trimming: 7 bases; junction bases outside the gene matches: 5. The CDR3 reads CASKRERSGELFF. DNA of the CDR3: TGTGCCAGCAAGCGGGAGCGGAGCGGGGAGCTGTTTTTT.

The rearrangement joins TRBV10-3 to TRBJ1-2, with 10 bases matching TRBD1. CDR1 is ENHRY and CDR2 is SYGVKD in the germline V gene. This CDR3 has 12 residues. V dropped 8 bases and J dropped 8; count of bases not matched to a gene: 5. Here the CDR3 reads CAISDRGDGYTF. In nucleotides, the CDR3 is TGTGCCATCTCGGACAGGGGGGACGGCTACACCTTC.

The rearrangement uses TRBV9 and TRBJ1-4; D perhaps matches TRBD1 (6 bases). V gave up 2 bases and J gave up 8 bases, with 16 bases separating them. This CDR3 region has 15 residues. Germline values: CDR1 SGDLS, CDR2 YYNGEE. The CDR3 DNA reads TGTGCCAGCAGCGTGGGGGCCACGGGATGGGAAAAACTGTTTTTT. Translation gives CASSVGATGWEKLFF.

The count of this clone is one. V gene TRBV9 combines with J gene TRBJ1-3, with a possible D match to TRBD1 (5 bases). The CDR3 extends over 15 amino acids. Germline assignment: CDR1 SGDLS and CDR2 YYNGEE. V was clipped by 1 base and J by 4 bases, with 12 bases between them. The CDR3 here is CASSVQGIGGNTIYF. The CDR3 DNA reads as TGTGCCAGCAGCGTACAGGGAATCGGCGGAAACACCATATATTTT.

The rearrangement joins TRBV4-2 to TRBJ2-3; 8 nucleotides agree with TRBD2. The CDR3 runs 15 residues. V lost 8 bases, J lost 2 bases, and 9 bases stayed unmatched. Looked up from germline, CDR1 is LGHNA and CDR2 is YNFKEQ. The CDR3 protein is CASRASGSNTDTQYF. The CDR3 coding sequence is TGTGCCAGCCGGGCTAGCGGGTCAAACACAGATACGCAGTATTTT.

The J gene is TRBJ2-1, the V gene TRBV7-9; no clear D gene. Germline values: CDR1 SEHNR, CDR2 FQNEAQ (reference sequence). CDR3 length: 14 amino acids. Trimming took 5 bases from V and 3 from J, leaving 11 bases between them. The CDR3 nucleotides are TGTGCCAGCAGCCTGACACCAGACTACAATGAGCAGTTCTTC. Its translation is CASSLTPDYNEQFF.

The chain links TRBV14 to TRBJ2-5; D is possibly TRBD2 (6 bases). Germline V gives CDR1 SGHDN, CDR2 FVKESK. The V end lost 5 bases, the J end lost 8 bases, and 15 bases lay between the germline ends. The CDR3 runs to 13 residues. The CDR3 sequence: CASSVRGSGTQYF. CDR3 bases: TGTGCCAGCAGCGTCCGGGGGTCGGGCACCCAGTACTTC.

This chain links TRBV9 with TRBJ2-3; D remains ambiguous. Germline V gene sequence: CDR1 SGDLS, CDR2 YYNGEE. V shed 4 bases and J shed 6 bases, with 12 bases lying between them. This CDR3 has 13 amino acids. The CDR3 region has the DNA TGTGCCAGCAGCTCCCGCTTGAGGGATACGCAGTATTTT. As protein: CASSSRLRDTQYF.

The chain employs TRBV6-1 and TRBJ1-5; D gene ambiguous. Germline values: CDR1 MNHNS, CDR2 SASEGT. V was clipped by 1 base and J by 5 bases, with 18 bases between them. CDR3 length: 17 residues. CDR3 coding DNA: TGTGCCAGCAGTGAAGGGAAAGGAGAGTTAGTATATCAGCCCCAGCATTTT. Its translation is CASSEGKGELVYQPQHF.

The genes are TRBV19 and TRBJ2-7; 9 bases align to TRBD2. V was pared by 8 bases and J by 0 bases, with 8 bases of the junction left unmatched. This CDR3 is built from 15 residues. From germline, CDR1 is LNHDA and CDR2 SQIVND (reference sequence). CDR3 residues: CASSEVAGASYEQYF. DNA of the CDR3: TGTGCCAGTTCGGAAGTAGCGGGAGCCTCCTACGAGCAGTACTTC.

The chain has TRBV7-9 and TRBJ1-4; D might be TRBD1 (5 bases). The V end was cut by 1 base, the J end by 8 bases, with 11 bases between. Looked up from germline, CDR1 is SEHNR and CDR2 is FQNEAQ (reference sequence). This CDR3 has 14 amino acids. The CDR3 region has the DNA TGTGCCAGCAGCTTAGGGCAGGGTATGGAAAAACTGTTTTTT. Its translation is CASSLGQGMEKLFF.

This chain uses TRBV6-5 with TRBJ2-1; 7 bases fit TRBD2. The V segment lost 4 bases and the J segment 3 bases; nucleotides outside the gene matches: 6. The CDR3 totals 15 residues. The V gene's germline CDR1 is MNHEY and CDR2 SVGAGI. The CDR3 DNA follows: TGTGCCAGCAGTTGGGGCGGGAGCCGCTACAATGAGCAGTTCTTC. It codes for CASSWGGSRYNEQFF.

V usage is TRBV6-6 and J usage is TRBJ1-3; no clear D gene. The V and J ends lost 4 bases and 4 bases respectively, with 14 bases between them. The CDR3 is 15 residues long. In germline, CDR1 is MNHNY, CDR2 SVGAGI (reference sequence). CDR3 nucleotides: TGTGCCAGCAGTTCCTACAGCTTCCAGGGAAACACCATATATTTT. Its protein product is CASSSYSFQGNTIYF.

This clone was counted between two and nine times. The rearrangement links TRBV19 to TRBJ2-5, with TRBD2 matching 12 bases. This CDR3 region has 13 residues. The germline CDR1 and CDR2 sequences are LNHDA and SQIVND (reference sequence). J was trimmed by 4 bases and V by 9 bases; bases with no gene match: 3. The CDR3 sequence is CASKLAGGETQYF. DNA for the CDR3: TGTGCCAGCAAACTAGCGGGAGGAGAGACCCAGTACTTC.

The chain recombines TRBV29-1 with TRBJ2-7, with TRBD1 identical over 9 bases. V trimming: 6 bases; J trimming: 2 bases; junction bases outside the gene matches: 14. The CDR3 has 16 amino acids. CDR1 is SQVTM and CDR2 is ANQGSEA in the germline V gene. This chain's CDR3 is CSVLGVGQGSTYEQYF. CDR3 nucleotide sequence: TGCAGCGTCCTGGGGGTAGGACAGGGGTCTACCTACGAGCAGTACTTC.

CDR3 DNA: TGTGCCAGCAGCGTAGCGGCGGCCTGGGCACCCCTCCACTTT. Its protein is CASSVAAAWAPLHF. The chain carries TRBV9 and TRBJ1-6, with D uncertain. The CDR3 sequence is 14 residues long. The V gene lost 0 bases and the J gene lost 11 bases, with 12 bases spanning the gap. The germline gives CDR1 SGDLS, CDR2 YYNGEE.

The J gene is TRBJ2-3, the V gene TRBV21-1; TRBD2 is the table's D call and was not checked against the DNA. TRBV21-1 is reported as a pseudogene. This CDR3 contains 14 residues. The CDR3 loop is CASSSRDRTDTQYF. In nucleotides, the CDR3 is TGTGCCAGCAGCAGCCGGGATCGCACAGATACGCAGTATTTT.